The clone carrying this T cell receptor beta chain was recorded a few times. Its target is not known. Using constant-segment primers, 5'RACE produced TCR alpha and TCR beta cDNA libraries carrying sample barcodes and UMIs. TCRdb reprocessed the 5' RACE reads with MiXCR, giving one entry per CDR3 protein. The data hold approximately 570,000 distinct CDR3 sequences, with more than 15% observed a single time. The CDR3 contains 14 residues. V lost 5 bases to trimming and J lost 2 bases; unmatched junction nucleotides: 3. Germline CDR1 is DFQATT and CDR2 is SNEGSKA (reference sequence). The data are from a study of T-cell memory formation after mild COVID-19. The overall study: Each donor largely had its own TCR clusters. Findings and limits, study-wide: There was a balanced CD4/CD8 profile in clones contracting day 15 to 85, and later expanders leaned CD4+.

Sample: PBMCs or a T cell subset sorted from them (not recorded which). The chain joins TRBV20-1 to TRBJ1-5; 10 bases match TRBD1. The receptor was isolated from an adult woman who had mild COVID-19 (a few samples of this study predate the infection). Cell type and time point are not known. The CDR3 spells CSARTGGGNQPQHF. CDR3 nucleotide sequence: TGCAGTGCTCGGACAGGGGGTGGCAATCAGCCCCAGCATTTT.